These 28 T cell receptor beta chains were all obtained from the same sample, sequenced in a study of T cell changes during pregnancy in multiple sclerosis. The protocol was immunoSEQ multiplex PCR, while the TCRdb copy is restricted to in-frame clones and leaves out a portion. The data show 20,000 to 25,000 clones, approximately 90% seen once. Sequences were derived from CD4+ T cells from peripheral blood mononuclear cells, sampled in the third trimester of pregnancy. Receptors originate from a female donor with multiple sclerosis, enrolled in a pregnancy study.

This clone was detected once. The CDR3 DNA reads TGTGCCAGCAGTGAACTAGCGGGGGGGCCAGATACGCAGTATTTT. Its protein is CASSELAGGPDTQYF. This chain links TRBV6-1 with TRBJ2-3, with 12 bases that match TRBD2. The CDR3 is 15 amino acids. Trimming took 2 bases from V and 4 from J; bases not matched to a gene: 1. CDR1 MNHNS and CDR2 SASEGT come from the germline V gene.

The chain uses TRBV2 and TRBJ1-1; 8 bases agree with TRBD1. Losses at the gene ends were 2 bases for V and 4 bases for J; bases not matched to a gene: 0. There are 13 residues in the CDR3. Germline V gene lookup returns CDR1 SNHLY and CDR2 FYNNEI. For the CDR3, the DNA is TGTGCCAGCAGTGAACAGGGGGCCACTGAAGCTTTCTTT. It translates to CASSEQGATEAFF.

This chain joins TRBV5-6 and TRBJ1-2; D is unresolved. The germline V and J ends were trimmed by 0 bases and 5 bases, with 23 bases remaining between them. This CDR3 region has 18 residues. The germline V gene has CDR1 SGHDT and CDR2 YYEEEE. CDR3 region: CASSLAARWVRGFYGYTF. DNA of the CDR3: TGTGCCAGCAGCTTGGCTGCAAGGTGGGTCCGGGGATTTTATGGCTACACCTTC. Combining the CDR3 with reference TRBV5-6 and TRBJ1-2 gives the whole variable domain DAGVTQSPTHLIKTRGQQVTLRCSPKSGHDTVSWYQQALGQGPQFIFQYYEEEERQRGNFPDRFSGHQFPNYSSELNVNALLLGDSALYLCASSLAARWVRGFYGYTFGSGTRLTVV.

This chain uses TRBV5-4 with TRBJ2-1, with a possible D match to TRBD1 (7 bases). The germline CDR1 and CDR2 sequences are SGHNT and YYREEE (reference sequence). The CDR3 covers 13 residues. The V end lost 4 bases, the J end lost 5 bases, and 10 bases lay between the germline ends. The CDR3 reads CASSGGTDNEQFF. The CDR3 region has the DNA TGTGCCAGCAGCGGGGGGACAGACAATGAGCAGTTCTTC.

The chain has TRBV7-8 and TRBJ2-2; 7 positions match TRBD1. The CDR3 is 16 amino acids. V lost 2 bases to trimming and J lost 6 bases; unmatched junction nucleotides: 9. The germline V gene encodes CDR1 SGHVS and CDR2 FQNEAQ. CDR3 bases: TGTGCCAGCAGCTTAAGAACGCAGGGGGTGGCCGGGGAGCTGTTTTTT. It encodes CASSLRTQGVAGELFF.

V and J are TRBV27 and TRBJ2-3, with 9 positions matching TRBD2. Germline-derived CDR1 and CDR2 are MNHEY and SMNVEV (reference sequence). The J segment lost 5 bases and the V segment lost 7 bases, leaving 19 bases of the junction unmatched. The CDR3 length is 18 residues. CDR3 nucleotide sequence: TGTGCCAGCACGGGGGGTCTGGGGAGCGGGGGGCGGGGAGATACGCAGTATTTT. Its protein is CASTGGLGSGGRGDTQYF.

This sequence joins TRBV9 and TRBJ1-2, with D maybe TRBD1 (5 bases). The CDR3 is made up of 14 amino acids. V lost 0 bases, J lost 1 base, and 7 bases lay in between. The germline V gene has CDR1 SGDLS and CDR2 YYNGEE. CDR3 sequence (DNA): TGTGCCAGCAGCGTAGGTAGGGGTAACTATGGCTACACCTTC. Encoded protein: CASSVGRGNYGYTF.

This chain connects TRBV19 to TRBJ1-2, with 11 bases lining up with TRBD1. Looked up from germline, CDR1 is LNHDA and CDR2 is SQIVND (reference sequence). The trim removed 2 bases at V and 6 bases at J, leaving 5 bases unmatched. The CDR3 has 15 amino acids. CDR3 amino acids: CASSITRTGGDGYTF. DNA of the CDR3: TGTGCCAGTAGTATAACCAGGACAGGGGGCGATGGCTACACCTTC. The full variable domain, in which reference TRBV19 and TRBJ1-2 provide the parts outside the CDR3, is DGGITQSPKYLFRKEGQNVTLSCEQNLNHDAMYWYRQDPGQGLRLIYYSQIVNDFQKGDIAEGYSVSREKKESFPLTVTSAQKNPTAFYLCASSITRTGGDGYTFGSGTRLTVV.

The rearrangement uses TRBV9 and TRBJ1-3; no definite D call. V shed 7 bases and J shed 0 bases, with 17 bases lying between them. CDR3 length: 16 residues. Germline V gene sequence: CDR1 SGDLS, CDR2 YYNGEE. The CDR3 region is CASGRELAHSGNTIYF. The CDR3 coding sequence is TGTGCCAGCGGCCGGGAGCTCGCACACTCTGGAAACACCATATATTTT. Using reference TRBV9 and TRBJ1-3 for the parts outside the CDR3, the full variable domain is DSGVTQTPKHLITATGQRVTLRCSPRSGDLSVYWYQQSLDQGLQFLIQYYNGEERAKGNILERFSAQQFPDLHSELNLSSLELGDSALYFCASGRELAHSGNTIYFGEGSWLTVV.

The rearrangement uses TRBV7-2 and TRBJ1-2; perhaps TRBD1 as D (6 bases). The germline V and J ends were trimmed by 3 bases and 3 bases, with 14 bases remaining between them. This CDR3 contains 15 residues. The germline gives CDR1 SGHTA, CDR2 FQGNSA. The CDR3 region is CASSFGSGGDYGYTF. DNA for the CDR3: TGTGCCAGCAGCTTCGGTTCTGGGGGCGACTATGGCTACACCTTC.

CDR3 in DNA: TGTGCCCGAGGCTGGGAAGAGACCCAGTACTTC. As protein: CARGWEETQYF. The chain links TRBV30 to TRBJ2-5; the D is unclear. The V end was cut by 8 bases, the J end by 3 bases, with 10 bases between. The CDR3 is made up of 11 amino acids. Germline CDR1 and CDR2: GTSNPN and SVGIG (reference sequence).

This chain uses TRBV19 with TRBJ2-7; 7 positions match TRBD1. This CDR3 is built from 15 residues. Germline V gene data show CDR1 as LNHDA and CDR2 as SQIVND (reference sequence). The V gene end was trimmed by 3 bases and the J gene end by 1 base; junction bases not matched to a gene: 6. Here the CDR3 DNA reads TGTGCCAGTAGTATCCTCGGGACAGAATCCTACGAGCAGTACTTC. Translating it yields CASSILGTESYEQYF.

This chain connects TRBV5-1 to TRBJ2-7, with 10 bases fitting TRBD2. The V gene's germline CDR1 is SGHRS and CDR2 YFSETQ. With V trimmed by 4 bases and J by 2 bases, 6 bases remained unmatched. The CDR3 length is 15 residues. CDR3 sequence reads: CASSPLAGDPYEQYF. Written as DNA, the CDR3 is TGCGCCAGCAGCCCGCTAGCGGGGGACCCCTACGAGCAGTACTTC.

In nucleotides, the CDR3 is TGTGCCAGCTCACAACAGGGGGCCCCGGGCACTGAAGCTTTCTTT. Translation gives CASSQQGAPGTEAFF. The gene calls are TRBV18 and TRBJ1-1, with TRBD1 matching over 9 bases. V was pared by 4 bases and J by 4 bases, with 7 bases of the junction left unmatched. Per the germline V gene, CDR1 is KGHSH and CDR2 is LQKENI. The CDR3 length is 15 residues.

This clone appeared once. The CDR3, as DNA: TGTGCCAGCAGCCCTTATTACTCTGGAAACACCATATATTTT. Amino acid sequence: CASSPYYSGNTIYF. The chain employs TRBV5-6 and TRBJ1-3; no firm D call. The CDR3 runs 14 residues. V lost 4 bases, J lost 0 bases, and 8 bases lay in between. Germline CDR1 and CDR2: SGHDT and YYEEEE.

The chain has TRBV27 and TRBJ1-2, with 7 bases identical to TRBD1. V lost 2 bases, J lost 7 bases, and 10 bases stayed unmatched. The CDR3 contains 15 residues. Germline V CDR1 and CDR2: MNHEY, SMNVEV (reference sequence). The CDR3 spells CASSLKKGQVLGYTF. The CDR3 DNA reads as TGTGCCAGCAGTTTAAAAAAAGGACAGGTCCTTGGCTACACCTTC.

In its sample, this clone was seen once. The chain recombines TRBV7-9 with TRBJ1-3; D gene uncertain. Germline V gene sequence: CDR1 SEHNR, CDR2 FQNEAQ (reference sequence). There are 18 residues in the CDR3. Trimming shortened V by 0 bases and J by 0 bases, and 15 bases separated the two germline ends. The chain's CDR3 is CASSLAFMGGPSGNTIYF. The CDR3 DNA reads TGTGCCAGCAGCTTAGCGTTTATGGGCGGGCCCTCTGGAAACACCATATATTTT.

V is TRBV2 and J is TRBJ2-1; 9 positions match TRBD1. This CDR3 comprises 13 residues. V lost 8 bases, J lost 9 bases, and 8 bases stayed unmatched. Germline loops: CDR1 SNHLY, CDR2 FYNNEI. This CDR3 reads CASGTGTGIEQFF. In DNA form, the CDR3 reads TGTGCCAGCGGAACCGGGACAGGGATTGAGCAGTTCTTC.

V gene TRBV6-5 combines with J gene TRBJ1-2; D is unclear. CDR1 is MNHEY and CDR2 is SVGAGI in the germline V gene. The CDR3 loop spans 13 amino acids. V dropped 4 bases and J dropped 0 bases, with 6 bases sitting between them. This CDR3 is CASSLTSNYGYTF. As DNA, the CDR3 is TGTGCCAGCAGTTTGACATCTAACTATGGCTACACCTTC.

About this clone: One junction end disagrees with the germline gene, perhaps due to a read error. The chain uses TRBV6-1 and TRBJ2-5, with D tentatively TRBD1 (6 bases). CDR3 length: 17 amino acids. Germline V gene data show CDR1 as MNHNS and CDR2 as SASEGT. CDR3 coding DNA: TGTGCCAGCAGTAAAGCCCCCGTGACAGGAACCCAAGAGACCCAGTACTTC. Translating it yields CASSKAPVTGTQETQYF.

CDR3 sequence: CASSLLGGDSNQPQHF. CDR3 DNA sequence: TGTGCCAGCAGCTTGTTGGGAGGGGATAGCAATCAGCCCCAGCATTTT. The genes are TRBV5-6 and TRBJ1-5; TRBD1 is a possible D gene (5 bases). Germline V gene data show CDR1 as SGHDT and CDR2 as YYEEEE. The CDR3 spans 16 residues. The V end lost 1 base, the J end lost 0 bases, and 11 bases lay between the germline ends.

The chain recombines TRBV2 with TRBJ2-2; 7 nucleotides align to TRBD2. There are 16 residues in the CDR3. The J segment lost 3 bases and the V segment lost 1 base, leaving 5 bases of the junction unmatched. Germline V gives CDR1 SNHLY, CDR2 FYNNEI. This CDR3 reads CASSEGKRGHTGELFF. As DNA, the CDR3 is TGTGCCAGCAGTGAAGGAAAGCGGGGTCACACCGGGGAGCTGTTTTTT.

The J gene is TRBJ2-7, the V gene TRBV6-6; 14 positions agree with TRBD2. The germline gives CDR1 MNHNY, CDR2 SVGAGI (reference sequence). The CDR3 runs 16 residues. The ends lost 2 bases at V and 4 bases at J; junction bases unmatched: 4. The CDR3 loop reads CASSYRLAGGRYEQYF. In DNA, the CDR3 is TGTGCCAGCAGTTACCGACTAGCGGGGGGGAGGTACGAGCAGTACTTC.

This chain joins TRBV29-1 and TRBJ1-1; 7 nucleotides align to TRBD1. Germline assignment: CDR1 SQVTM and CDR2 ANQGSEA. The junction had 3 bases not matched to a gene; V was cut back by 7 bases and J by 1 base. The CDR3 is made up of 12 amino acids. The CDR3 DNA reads TGCAGCGCGAACAGGGGGAACACTGAAGCTTTCTTT. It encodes CSANRGNTEAFF. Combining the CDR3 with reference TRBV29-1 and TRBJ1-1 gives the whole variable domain SAVISQKPSRDICQRGTSLTIQCQVDSQVTMMFWYRQQPGQSLTLIATANQGSEATYESGFVIDKFPISRPNLTFSTLTVSNMSPEDSSIYLCSANRGNTEAFFGQGTRLTVV.

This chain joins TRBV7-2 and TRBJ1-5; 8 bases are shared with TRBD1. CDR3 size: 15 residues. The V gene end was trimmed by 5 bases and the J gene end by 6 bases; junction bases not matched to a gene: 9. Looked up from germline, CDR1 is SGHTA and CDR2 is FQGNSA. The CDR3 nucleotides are TGTGCCAGCAGCACCTTGGACAGGGCAAGTCAGCCCCAGCATTTT. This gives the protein CASSTLDRASQPQHF.

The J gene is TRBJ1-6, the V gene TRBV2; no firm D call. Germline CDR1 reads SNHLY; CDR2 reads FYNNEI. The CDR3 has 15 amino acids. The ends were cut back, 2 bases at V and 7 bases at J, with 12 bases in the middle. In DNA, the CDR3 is TGTGCCAGCAGTGAATTCGAGACACCGAATTCACCCCTCCACTTT. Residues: CASSEFETPNSPLHF. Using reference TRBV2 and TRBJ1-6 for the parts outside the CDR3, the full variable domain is EPEVTQTPSHQVTQMGQEVILRCVPISNHLYFYWYRQILGQKVEFLVSFYNNEISEKSEIFDDQFSVERPDGSNFTLKIRSTKLEDSAMYFCASSEFETPNSPLHFGNGTRLTVT.

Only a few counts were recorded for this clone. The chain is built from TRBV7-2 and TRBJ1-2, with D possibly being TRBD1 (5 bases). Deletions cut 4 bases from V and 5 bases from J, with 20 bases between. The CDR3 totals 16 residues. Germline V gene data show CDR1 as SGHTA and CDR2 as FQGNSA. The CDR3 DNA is TGTGCCAGCAGCTCCTACGCCGGAGGGGAACGGTATGGCTACACCTTC. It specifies CASSSYAGGERYGYTF. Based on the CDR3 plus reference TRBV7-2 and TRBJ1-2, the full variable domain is GAGVSQSPSNKVTEKGKDVELRCDPISGHTALYWYRQSLGQGLEFLIYFQGNSAPDKSGLPSDRFSAERTGGSVSTLTIQRTQQEDSAVYLCASSSYAGGERYGYTFGSGTRLTVV.

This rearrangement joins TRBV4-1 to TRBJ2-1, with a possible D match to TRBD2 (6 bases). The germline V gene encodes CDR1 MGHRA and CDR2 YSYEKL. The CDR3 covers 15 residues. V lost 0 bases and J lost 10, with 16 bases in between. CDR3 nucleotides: TGCGCCAGCAGCCAAGATAGTACGGCGGGGTGGGAGCAGTTCTTC. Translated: CASSQDSTAGWEQFF.